The clone carrying this T cell receptor beta chain has a single count. Its antigen is not known. TCRdb keeps only in-frame clones here, not all; method: immunoSEQ multiplex PCR. The sample lists 50,000 to 65,000 clones; around nine tenths were seen once. The data were obtained in a study of cytomegalovirus exposure and HLA in healthy donors. Germline CDR1 and CDR2: LGHNA and YSLEER. J lost 0 bases, V lost 6 bases, and 4 bases had no gene match. The CDR3 consists of 14 residues. The study's findings and limits: According to a later analysis, TCR clusters from the first cohort tended to co-occur in the 120 or so validation repertoires.

Sequences were obtained from PBMCs. The sequence came from a woman in her late teens or twenties in good health and CMV-seropositive. The V gene is TRBV4-3, the J gene TRBJ1-1; 7 bases are a match to TRBD1. The CDR3 spells CASSTDRLNTEAFF. In DNA, the CDR3 is TGCGCCAGCAGTACGGACAGGTTGAACACTGAAGCTTTCTTT.